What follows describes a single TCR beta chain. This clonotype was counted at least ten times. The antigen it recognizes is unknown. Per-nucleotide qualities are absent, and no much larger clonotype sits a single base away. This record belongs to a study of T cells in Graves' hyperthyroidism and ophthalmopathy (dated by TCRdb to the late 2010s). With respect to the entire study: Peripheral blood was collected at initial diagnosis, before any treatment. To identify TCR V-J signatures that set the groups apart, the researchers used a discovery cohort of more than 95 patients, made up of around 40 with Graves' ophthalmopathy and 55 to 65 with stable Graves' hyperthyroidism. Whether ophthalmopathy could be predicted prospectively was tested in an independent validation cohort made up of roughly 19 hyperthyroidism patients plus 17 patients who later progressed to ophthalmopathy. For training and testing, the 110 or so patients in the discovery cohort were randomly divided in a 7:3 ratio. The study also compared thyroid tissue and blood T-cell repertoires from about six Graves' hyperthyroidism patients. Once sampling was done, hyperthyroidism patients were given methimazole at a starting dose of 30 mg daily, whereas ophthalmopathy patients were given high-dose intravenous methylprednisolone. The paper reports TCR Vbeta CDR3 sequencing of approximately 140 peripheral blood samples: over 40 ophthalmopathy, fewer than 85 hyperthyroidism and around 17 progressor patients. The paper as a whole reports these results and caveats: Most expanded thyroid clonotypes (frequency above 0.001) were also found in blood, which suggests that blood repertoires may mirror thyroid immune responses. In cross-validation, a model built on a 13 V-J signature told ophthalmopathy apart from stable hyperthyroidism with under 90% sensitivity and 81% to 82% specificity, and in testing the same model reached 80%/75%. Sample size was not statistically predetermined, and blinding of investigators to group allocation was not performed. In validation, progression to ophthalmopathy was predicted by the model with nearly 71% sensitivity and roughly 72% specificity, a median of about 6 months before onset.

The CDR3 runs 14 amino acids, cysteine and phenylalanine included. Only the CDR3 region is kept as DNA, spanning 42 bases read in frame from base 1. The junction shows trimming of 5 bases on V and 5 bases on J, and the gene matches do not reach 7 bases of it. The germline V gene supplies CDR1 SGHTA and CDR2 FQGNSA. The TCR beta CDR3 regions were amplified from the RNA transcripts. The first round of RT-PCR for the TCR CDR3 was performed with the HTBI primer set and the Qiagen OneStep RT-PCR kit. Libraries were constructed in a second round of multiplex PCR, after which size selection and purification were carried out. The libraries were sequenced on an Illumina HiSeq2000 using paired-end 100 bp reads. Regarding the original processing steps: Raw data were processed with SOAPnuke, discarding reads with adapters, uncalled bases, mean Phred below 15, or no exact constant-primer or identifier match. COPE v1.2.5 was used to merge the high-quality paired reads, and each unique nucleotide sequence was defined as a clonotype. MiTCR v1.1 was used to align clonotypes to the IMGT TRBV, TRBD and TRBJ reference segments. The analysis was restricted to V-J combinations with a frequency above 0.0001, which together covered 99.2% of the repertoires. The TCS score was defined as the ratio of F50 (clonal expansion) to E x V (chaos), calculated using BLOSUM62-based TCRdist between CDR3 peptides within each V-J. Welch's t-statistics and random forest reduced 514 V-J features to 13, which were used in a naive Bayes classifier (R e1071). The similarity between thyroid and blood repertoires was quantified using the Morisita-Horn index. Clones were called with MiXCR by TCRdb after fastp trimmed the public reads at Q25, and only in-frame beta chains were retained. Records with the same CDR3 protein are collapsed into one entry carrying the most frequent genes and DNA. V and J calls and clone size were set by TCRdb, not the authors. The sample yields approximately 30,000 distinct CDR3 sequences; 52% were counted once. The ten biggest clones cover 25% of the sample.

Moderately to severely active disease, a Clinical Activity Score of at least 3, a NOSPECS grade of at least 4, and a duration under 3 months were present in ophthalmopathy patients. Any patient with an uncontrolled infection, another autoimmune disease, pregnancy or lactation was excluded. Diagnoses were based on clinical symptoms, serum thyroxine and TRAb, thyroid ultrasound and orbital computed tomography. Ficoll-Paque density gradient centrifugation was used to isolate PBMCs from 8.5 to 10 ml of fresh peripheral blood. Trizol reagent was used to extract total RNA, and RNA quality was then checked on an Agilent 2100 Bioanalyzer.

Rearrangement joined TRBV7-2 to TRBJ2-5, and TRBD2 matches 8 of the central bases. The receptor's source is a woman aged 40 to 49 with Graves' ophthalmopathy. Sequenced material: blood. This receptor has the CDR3 CASSPPPGGETQYF. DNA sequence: TGTGCCAGCAGCCCCCCTCCGGGAGGGGAGACCCAGTACTTC.